This paragraph covers one TCR beta chain sequence. Using immunoSEQ multiplex PCR, the repertoire was profiled, and TCRdb retains in-frame clones only, with some absent. This sample carries 69,000 or so clones, about four fifths of them seen once, and the ten largest clones take about a tenth. The record originates from a study of blood T cell repertoires in COVID-19. CDR3 size: 16 residues. The germline gives CDR1 KGHSH, CDR2 LQKENI. The junction had 6 bases not matched to a gene; V was cut back by 2 bases and J by 6 bases. This chain links TRBV18 with TRBJ2-1; TRBD2 matches 11 bases. The clonotype was recovered from a woman aged 80 or older with acute or convalescent COVID-19. The sample consisted of peripheral blood. Here the CDR3 reads CASSPLGLAGGNEQFF. In DNA, the CDR3 is TGTGCCAGCTCACCATTAGGCCTAGCGGGGGGCAATGAGCAGTTCTTC. Combining the CDR3 with reference TRBV18 and TRBJ2-1 gives the whole variable domain NAGVMQNPRHLVRRRGQEARLRCSPMKGHSHVYWYRQLPEEGLKFMVYLQKENIIDESGMPKERFSAEFPKEGPSILRIQQVVRGDSAAYFCASSPLGLAGGNEQFFGPGTRLTVL.